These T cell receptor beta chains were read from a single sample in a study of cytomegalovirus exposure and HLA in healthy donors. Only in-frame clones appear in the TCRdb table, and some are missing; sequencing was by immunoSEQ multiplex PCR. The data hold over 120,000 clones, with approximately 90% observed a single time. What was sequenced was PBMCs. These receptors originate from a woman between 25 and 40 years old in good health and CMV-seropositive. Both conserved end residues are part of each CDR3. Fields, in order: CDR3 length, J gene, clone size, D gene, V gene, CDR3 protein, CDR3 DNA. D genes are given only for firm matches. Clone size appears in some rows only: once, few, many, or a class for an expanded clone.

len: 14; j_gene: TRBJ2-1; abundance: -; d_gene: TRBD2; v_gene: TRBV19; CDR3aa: CASSMREGGFEQFF; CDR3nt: TGTGCCAGTAGTATGAGGGAGGGAGGTTTCGAGCAGTTCTTC
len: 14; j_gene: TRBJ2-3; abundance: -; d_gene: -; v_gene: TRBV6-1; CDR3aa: CAGSTGTSTDTQYF; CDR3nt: TGTGCCGGCTCGACAGGGACTAGCACAGATACGCAGTATTTT
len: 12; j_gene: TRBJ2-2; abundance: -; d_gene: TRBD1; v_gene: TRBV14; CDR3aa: CASTTGVGELFF; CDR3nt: TGTGCCAGCACAACAGGGGTCGGGGAGCTGTTTTTT
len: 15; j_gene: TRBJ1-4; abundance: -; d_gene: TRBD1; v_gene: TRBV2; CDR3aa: CASTGTGGWDEKLFF; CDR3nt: TGTGCCAGCACCGGGACAGGGGGTTGGGATGAAAAACTGTTTTTT
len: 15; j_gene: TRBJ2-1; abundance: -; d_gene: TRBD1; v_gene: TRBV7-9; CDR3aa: CASSRWTGTYNEQFF; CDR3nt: TGTGCCAGCAGCCGATGGACAGGGACCTACAATGAGCAGTTCTTC
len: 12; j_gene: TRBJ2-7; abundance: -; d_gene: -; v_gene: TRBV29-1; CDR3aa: CSPGARKYEQYF; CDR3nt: TGCAGCCCCGGAGCCCGGAAGTACGAGCAGTACTTC
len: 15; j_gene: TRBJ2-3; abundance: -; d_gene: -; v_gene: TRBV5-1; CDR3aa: CASSLTGLSTDTQYF; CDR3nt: TGCGCCAGCAGCTTGACAGGGCTCAGCACAGATACGCAGTATTTT
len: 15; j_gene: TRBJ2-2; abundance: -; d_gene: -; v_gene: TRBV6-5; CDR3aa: CASTRGGLGTGELFF; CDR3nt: TGTGCCAGCACCAGAGGGGGATTGGGCACCGGGGAGCTGTTTTTT
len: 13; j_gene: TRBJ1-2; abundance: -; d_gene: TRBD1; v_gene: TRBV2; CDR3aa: CASNRDSLYGYTF; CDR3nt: TGTGCCAGCAATCGGGACAGCCTCTATGGCTACACCTTC
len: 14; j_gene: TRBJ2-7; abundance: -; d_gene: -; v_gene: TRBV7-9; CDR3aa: CASSPRGTAVEQYF; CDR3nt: TGTGCCAGCAGCCCTCGCGGTACTGCAGTGGAGCAGTACTTC
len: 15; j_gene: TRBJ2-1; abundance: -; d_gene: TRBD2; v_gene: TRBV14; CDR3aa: CASSRTSGSYNEQFF; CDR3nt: TGTGCCAGCAGCAGGACTAGCGGGAGCTACAATGAGCAGTTCTTC
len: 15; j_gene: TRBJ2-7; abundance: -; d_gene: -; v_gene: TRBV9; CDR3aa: CASSVAPTEDYEQYF; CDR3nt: TGTGCCAGCAGCGTAGCCCCGACGGAGGACTACGAGCAGTACTTC
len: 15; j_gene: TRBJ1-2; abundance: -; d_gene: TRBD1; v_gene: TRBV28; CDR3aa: CASIRGSVSNYGYTF; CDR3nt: TGTGCCAGCATCAGGGGGTCTGTTTCTAACTATGGCTACACCTTC
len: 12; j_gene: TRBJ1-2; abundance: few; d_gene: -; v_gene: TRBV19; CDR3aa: CASSIPQRGYTF; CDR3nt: TGTGCCAGTAGTATACCCCAGCGGGGCTACACCTTC
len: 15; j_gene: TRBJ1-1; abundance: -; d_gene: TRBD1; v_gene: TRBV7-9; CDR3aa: CASSLPGQGNTEAFF; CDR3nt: TGTGCCAGCAGCTTACCGGGACAGGGGAACACTGAAGCTTTCTTT
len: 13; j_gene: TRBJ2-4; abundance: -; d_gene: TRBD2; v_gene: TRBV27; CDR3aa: CASTGTSGDIQYF; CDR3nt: TGTGCCAGCACCGGGACTAGCGGTGACATTCAGTACTTC
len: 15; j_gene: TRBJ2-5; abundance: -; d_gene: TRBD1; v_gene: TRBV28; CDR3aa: CASSKRTGQVKTQYF; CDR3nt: TGTGCCAGCAGCAAAAGGACAGGGCAAGTGAAGACCCAGTACTTC
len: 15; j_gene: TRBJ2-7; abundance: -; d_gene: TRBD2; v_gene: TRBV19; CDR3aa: CASGDVGGGPYEQYF; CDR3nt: TGTGCCAGTGGGGATGTCGGCGGGGGGCCGTACGAGCAGTACTTC
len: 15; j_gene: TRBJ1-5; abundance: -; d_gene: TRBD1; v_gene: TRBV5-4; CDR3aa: CASSSGQGVEQPQHF; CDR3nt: TGTGCCAGCAGCTCAGGACAGGGAGTAGAACAGCCCCAGCATTTT
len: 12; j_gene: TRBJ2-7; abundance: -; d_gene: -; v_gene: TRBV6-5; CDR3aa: CASSYLGGEQYF; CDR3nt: TGTGCCAGCAGTTATCTGGGGGGCGAGCAGTACTTC
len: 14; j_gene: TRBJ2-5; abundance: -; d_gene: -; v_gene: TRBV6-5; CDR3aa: CASSSSQQPSEQYF; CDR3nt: TGTGCCAGCAGTTCATCACAGCAGCCGAGTGAGCAGTACTTC
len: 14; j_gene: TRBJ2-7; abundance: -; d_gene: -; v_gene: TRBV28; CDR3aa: CASSSGTPTYEQYF; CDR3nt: TGTGCCAGCAGTTCCGGGACTCCTACCTACGAGCAGTACTTC
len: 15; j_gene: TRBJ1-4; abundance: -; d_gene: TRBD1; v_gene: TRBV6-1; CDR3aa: CASSATPGGREKLFF; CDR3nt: TGTGCCAGCAGTGCGACTCCAGGGGGGCGGGAAAAACTGTTTTTT
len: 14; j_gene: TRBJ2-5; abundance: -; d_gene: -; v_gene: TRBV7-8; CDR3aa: CASSPRGYQETQYF; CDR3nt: TGTGCCAGCAGCCCGCGGGGTTACCAAGAGACCCAGTACTTC
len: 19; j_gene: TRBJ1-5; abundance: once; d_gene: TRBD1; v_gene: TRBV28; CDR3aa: CASRTLVFRRQGAWQPQHF; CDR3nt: TGTGCCAGCAGGACGCTAGTTTTCCGGAGACAGGGGGCTTGGCAGCCCCAGCATTTT
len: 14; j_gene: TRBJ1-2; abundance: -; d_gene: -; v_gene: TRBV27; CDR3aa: CASKLGAANYGYTF; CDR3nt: TGTGCCAGCAAGTTGGGGGCAGCTAACTATGGCTACACCTTC
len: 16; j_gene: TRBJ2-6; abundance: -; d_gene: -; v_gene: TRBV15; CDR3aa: CATTQNTGSGANVLTF; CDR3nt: TGTGCCACCACCCAAAATACAGGGTCTGGGGCCAACGTCCTGACTTTC
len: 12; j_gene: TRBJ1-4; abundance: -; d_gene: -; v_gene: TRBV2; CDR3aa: CASREGRRKLFF; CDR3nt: TGTGCCAGCAGGGAAGGGAGAAGAAAACTGTTTTTT
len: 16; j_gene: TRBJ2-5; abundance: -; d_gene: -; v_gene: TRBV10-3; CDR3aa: CAIRRSLLRNGETQYF; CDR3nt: TGTGCCATCAGGCGAAGTTTACTCCGCAATGGAGAGACCCAGTACTTC
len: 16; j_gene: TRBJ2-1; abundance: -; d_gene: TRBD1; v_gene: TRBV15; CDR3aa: CATSRETTGAYNEQFF; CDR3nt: TGTGCCACCAGCAGAGAGACGACAGGGGCCTACAATGAGCAGTTCTTC
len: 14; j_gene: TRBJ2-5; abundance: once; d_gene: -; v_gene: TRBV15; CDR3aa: CATSIELQQETQYF; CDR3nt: TGTGCCACCAGCATAGAGCTGCAGCAAGAGACCCAGTACTTC
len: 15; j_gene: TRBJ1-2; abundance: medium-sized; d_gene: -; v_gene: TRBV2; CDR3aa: CASTVRGTTSYGYTF; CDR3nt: TGTGCCAGCACGGTGAGGGGGACGACCAGCTATGGCTACACCTTC
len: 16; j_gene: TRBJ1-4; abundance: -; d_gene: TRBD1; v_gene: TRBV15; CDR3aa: CATSRDKGAPNEKLFF; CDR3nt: TGTGCCACCAGCAGAGATAAGGGGGCGCCTAATGAAAAACTGTTTTTT
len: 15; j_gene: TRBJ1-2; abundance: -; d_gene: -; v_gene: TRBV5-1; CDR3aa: CASTDSFPSPYGYTF; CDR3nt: TGCGCCAGCACGGACAGCTTTCCATCCCCGTATGGCTACACCTTC
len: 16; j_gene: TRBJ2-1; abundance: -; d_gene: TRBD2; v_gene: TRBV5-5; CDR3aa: CASSTPGLAAYNEQFF; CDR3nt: TGTGCCAGCAGCACACCCGGACTAGCGGCGTACAATGAGCAGTTCTTC
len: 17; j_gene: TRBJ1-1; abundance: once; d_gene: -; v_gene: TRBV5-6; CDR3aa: CASSLAGVPDRNTEAFF; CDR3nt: TGTGCCAGCAGCTTGGCAGGGGTTCCCGATCGTAACACTGAAGCTTTCTTT
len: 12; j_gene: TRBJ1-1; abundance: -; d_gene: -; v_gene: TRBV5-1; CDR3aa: CASSIGQTEAFF; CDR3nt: TGCGCCAGCAGCATCGGACAGACTGAAGCTTTCTTT
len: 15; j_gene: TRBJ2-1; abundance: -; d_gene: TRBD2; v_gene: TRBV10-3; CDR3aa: CATAGLAGTPNEQFF; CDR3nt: TGTGCCACCGCAGGCCTAGCGGGAACCCCCAATGAGCAGTTCTTC
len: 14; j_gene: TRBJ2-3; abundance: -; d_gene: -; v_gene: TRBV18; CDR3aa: CASSPRTLRDTQYF; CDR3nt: TGTGCCAGCTCACCTAGAACGTTGAGAGATACGCAGTATTTT
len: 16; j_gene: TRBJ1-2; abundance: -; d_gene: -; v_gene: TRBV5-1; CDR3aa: CASRGIVGRENYGYTF; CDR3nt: TGCGCCAGCAGAGGGATAGTAGGCAGGGAAAACTATGGCTACACCTTC
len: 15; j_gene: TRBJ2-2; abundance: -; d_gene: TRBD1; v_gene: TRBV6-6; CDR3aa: CASSPRTGDTGELFF; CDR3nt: TGTGCCAGCAGCCCAAGGACAGGGGACACCGGGGAGCTGTTTTTT
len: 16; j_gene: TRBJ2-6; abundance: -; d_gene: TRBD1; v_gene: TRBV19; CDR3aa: CASTDRAASGANVLTF; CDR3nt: TGTGCCAGTACCGACAGGGCTGCTTCTGGGGCCAACGTCCTGACTTTC
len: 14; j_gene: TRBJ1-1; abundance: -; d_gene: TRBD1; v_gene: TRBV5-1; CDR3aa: CASSPGQLDTEAFF; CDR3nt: TGCGCCAGCAGCCCGGGACAGCTAGACACTGAAGCTTTCTTT
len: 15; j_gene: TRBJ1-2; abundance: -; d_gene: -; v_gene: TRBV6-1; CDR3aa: CASSSLEGLDYGYTF; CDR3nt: TGTGCCAGCAGCTCCCTAGAAGGACTGGACTATGGCTACACCTTC
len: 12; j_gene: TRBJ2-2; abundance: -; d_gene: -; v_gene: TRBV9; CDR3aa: CASSLITGELFF; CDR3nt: TGTGCCAGCAGCCTTATCACCGGGGAGCTGTTTTTT
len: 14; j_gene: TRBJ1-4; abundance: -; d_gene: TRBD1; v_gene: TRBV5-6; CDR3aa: CASSWGQGWEKLFF; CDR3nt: TGTGCCAGCAGCTGGGGACAGGGGTGGGAAAAACTGTTTTTT
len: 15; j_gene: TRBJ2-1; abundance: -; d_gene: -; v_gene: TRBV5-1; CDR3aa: CASSWGFGRDNEQFF; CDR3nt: TGCGCCAGCAGCTGGGGATTCGGGAGAGACAATGAGCAGTTCTTC
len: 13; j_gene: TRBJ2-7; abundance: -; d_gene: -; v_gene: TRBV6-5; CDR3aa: CASSSSTIYEQYF; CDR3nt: TGTGCCAGTTCCAGCTCTACTATATACGAGCAGTACTTC
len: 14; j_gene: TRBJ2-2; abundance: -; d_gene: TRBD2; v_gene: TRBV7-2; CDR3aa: CASSSKRGGGELFF; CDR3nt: TGTGCCAGCAGCTCCAAGCGGGGAGGCGGGGAGCTGTTTTTT
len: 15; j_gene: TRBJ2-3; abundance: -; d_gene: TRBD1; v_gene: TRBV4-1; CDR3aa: CASFVQGDRTDTQYF; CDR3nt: TGCGCCAGCTTCGTACAGGGGGACCGCACAGATACGCAGTATTTT